The subject of this entry is one T cell receptor beta chain. What it recognizes is unknown. This specimen belongs to a study of T cell responses to AZD1222 COVID-19 vaccine. Repertoires were generated with immunoSEQ multiplex PCR, while TCRdb's copy carries only in-frame clones and drops some. The sample holds 100,000 to 150,000 clones, less than 95% seen once. Findings and caveats of the study: At baseline, just a handful of AZD1222 recipients tested seropositive. Most donors were white British, females outnumbered males, and clonal diversity was possibly underestimated. Dominant CD4 TCR responses targeted spike regions 160-218 and 743-854. Reports say nearly half of spike-specific TCRs go after unmutated variant regions.

This CDR3 spans 14 amino acids. Germline V gene lookup returns CDR1 MNHEY and CDR2 SVGAGI. V lost 2 bases and J lost 8, with 12 bases in between. The material sequenced was peripheral blood, taken on day 0 of MenACWY control vaccination. The TCR comes from an adult in good health. This sequence joins TRBV6-5 and TRBJ1-4; D is unclear. The CDR3 DNA follows: TGTGCCAGCAGTTACCTTCCTTTTCGGGAAAAACTGTTTTTT. Translated, it gives CASSYLPFREKLFF.